The 5 T cell receptor beta chains in this list originate from one sample, sequenced in a study of cytomegalovirus exposure and HLA in healthy donors. Measured with immunoSEQ multiplex PCR; TCRdb has only the in-frame clones, and not every one. The sample records about 70,000 clones, 94% being singletons. What was sequenced was PBMCs. Receptor source: a man younger than 30 in good health and CMV-seropositive.

This rearrangement joins TRBV19 to TRBJ2-1; 9 bases are shared with TRBD1. There are 15 residues in the CDR3. From germline, CDR1 is LNHDA and CDR2 SQIVND (reference sequence). V trimming: 4 bases; J trimming: 4 bases; junction bases outside the gene matches: 5. The CDR3 DNA sequence: TGTGCCAGTAGTAACGGACAGGGGTCTTACAATGAGCAGTTCTTC. Its protein is CASSNGQGSYNEQFF.

In the case of this clone: A junction end diverges from the germline sequence, so it may reflect a read error. The chain has TRBV30 and TRBJ2-7; weak D call: TRBD2 (6 bases). The CDR3 consists of 14 residues. The germline CDR1 and CDR2 sequences are GTSNPN and SVGIG (reference sequence). The CDR3 loop reads CAWSHTGLDKTTCF. CDR3 nucleotide sequence: TGTGCCTGGAGTCATACGGGACTCGACAAAACCACCTGCTTC.

The gene calls are TRBV5-1 and TRBJ2-3, with 9 bases fitting TRBD2. Trimming at V came to 5 bases and at J to 1 base, leaving 5 bases not matched to a gene. The CDR3 has 15 residues. Germline values: CDR1 SGHRS, CDR2 YFSETQ. CDR3 coding DNA: TGCGCCAGCAGTCTATCTAGCGGGGGCACAGATACGCAGTATTTT. Its translation is CASSLSSGGTDTQYF.

This clone was observed once. CDR3 in amino acids: CASRGADLVSTGELFF. CDR3 DNA: TGTGCCAGCCGGGGGGCAGACTTAGTTTCTACCGGGGAGCTGTTTTTT. This chain connects TRBV28 to TRBJ2-2; D might be TRBD2 (7 bases). The CDR3 contains 16 residues. Per germline, CDR1 MDHEN and CDR2 SYDVKM. The V and J ends lost 8 bases and 5 bases respectively, with 21 bases between them.

The chain has TRBV5-6 and TRBJ1-1; D ambiguous. V gave up 2 bases and J gave up 5 bases, with 10 bases separating them. The CDR3 runs 13 residues. Germline assignment: CDR1 SGHDT and CDR2 YYEEEE. The CDR3 nucleotides read TGTGCCAGCAGCTTATTAACGGGGACTGAAGCTTTCTTT. Protein: CASSLLTGTEAFF. Filled out from reference TRBV5-6 and TRBJ1-1, the complete variable domain reads DAGVTQSPTHLIKTRGQQVTLRCSPKSGHDTVSWYQQALGQGPQFIFQYYEEEERQRGNFPDRFSGHQFPNYSSELNVNALLLGDSALYLCASSLLTGTEAFFGQGTRLTVV.